Presented here are 13 T cell receptor beta chains from one specimen sequenced in a study of shared T cell receptors in the human thymus (dated by TCRdb to 2020 to 2023). The library was made by the immunoSEQ multiplex PCR assay. What TCRdb holds here is the immuneACCESS table cut down to in-frame rearrangements. Part of the clones is not present; checked against another copy, under half of the missing clones reflect an unresolved V gene, and the others are unexplained. The sample records about 660,000 clones, 70% to 90% of which are singletons. The ten largest clones represent approximately 0.01% of the sample. The same data also went into a second study, on human thymus T cells.

Sequencing used thymocytes. The receptor source for this set is a boy under two years old with a congenital heart defect. Donor details come from another sample of the same person, matched by shared clones.

The V call is TRBV27, the J call TRBJ2-2; D is unclear. CDR1 and CDR2 (germline): MNHEY, SMNVEV (reference sequence). The germline V and J ends were trimmed by 5 bases and 0 bases, with 22 bases remaining between them. This CDR3 spans 19 amino acids. CDR3 protein: CASSTRPLVQFANTGELFF. In DNA, the CDR3 is TGTGCCAGCAGTACCCGACCCCTCGTACAGTTCGCGAACACCGGGGAGCTGTTTTTT.

This clone has only one observation. V is TRBV27 and J is TRBJ2-1; D is possibly TRBD2 (6 bases). The V end was cut by 1 base, the J end by 4 bases, with 14 bases between. CDR3 length: 16 amino acids. Germline loops: CDR1 MNHEY, CDR2 SMNVEV (reference sequence). CDR3 DNA sequence: TGTGCCAGCAGTTTATACCCCCGGGGGACGTACAATGAGCAGTTCTTC. Amino acids: CASSLYPRGTYNEQFF.

The V and J genes are TRBV28 and TRBJ2-1, with TRBD2 as a possible D gene (6 bases). The CDR3 has 14 amino acids. The ends were cut back, 5 bases at V and 3 bases at J, with 11 bases in the middle. Germline V CDR1 and CDR2: MDHEN, SYDVKM. The CDR3 sequence: CASSPGTVYNEQFF. Here the CDR3 DNA reads TGTGCCAGCAGTCCCGGGACTGTCTACAATGAGCAGTTCTTC.

CDR3 nucleotide sequence: TGTGCCAGCAGCTCCTCAATCCAGGGGACAGATACGCAGTATTTT. Residues: CASSSSIQGTDTQYF. The chain has TRBV7-2 and TRBJ2-3; possibly TRBD1 for D (6 bases). CDR3 length: 15 amino acids. Germline V CDR1 and CDR2: SGHTA, FQGNSA. Trimming left V 4 bases short and J 3 bases short, with 14 bases between. Filled out from reference TRBV7-2 and TRBJ2-3, the complete variable domain reads GAGVSQSPSNKVTEKGKDVELRCDPISGHTALYWYRQSLGQGLEFLIYFQGNSAPDKSGLPSDRFSAERTGGSVSTLTIQRTQQEDSAVYLCASSSSIQGTDTQYFGPGTRLTVL.

The chain joins TRBV10-3 to TRBJ2-1, with TRBD2 matching 11 bases. CDR1 and CDR2 from the germline V gene are ENHRY and SYGVKD. This CDR3 is built from 16 residues. V shed 3 bases, J shed 4 bases, and the junction held 5 bases outside the gene matches. CDR3 sequence (DNA): TGTGCCATCAGTGAACTTACTAGCGGGAGTTACAATGAGCAGTTCTTC. It encodes CAISELTSGSYNEQFF.

The V call is TRBV7-9, the J call TRBJ1-2; 7 bases are shared with TRBD1. This CDR3 has 14 residues. The J segment lost 8 bases and the V segment lost 1 base, leaving 7 bases of the junction unmatched. Germline-derived CDR1 and CDR2 are SEHNR and FQNEAQ (reference sequence). The CDR3 here is CASSLGRGLVGYTF. For the CDR3, the DNA is TGTGCCAGCAGCTTAGGCAGGGGGTTGGTGGGCTACACCTTC.

The chain couples TRBV11-2 to TRBJ1-1; TRBD1 is a possible D gene (5 bases). The germline CDR1 and CDR2 sequences are SGHAT and FQNNGV. This CDR3 region has 16 residues. V was trimmed by 5 bases and J by 0 bases, leaving 16 bases between them. DNA for the CDR3: TGTGCCAGCAGCCCTCCCCCACAGGACCTGAACACTGAAGCTTTCTTT. Residues: CASSPPPQDLNTEAFF.

V gene TRBV27 combines with J gene TRBJ2-3, with TRBD2 matching 11 bases. The V gene's germline CDR1 is MNHEY and CDR2 SMNVEV (reference sequence). CDR3 length equals 18 residues. The V and J ends lost 1 base and 4 bases, in that order; junction bases with no gene match: 10. CDR3: CASSLWVIAGGRADTQYF. In DNA form, the CDR3 reads TGTGCCAGCAGTTTATGGGTTATAGCGGGAGGGCGGGCAGATACGCAGTATTTT.

This clone was detected only a few times. The gene calls are TRBV6-9 and TRBJ2-5, with D possibly TRBD2 on 5 matching bases. V was trimmed by 6 bases and J by 1 base, leaving 12 bases between them. The CDR3 has 14 residues. Germline V gene lookup returns CDR1 MNHGY and CDR2 SVAAGI. Written as DNA, the CDR3 is TGTGCCAGCAGCCCTAGGAGGTTCCAAGAGACCCAGTACTTC. Amino acids: CASSPRRFQETQYF.

This clone was counted once. The chain couples TRBV6-4 to TRBJ1-5; tentative D call: TRBD1 (5 bases). The CDR3 runs 16 residues. V shed 4 bases and J shed 11 bases, with 24 bases lying between them. Germline-derived CDR1 and CDR2 are MRHNA and SNTAGT. The CDR3 here is CASSVTRSRGLLAQHF. The CDR3 nucleotides read TGTGCCAGCAGTGTCACGAGGTCTAGGGGCCTTTTGGCCCAGCATTTT.

V gene TRBV4-1 combines with J gene TRBJ1-6; D unresolved. Trimming removed 0 bases at V and 2 bases at J, with 11 bases between. Germline assignment: CDR1 MGHRA and CDR2 YSYEKL. This CDR3 is 17 amino acids long. The CDR3 reads CASSQERSETYNSPLHF. CDR3 sequence (DNA): TGCGCCAGCAGCCAAGAGCGATCGGAGACCTATAATTCACCCCTCCACTTT.

The chain uses TRBV11-2 and TRBJ2-1; D is possibly TRBD2 (6 bases). Germline V CDR1 and CDR2: SGHAT, FQNNGV. V was pared by 5 bases and J by 6 bases, with 17 bases between. The CDR3 has 15 amino acids. CDR3 sequence reads: CASSPKRAGPNEQFF. In DNA, the CDR3 is TGTGCCAGCAGCCCGAAAAGGGCGGGACCCAATGAGCAGTTCTTC.

V and J are TRBV5-4 and TRBJ1-2; D not certain. CDR1 and CDR2 from the germline V gene are SGHNT and YYREEE (reference sequence). The V and J ends lost 5 bases and 14 bases respectively, with 10 bases between them. The CDR3 runs 9 residues. CDR3 sequence: CASSRCITF. CDR3 nucleotide sequence: TGTGCCAGCAGTCGTTGTATAACCTTC. Supplemented by reference TRBV5-4 and TRBJ1-2, the full variable domain reads ETGVTQSPTHLIKTRGQQVTLRCSSQSGHNTVSWYQQALGQGPQFIFQYYREEENGRGNFPPRFSGLQFPNYSSELNVNALELDDSALYLCASSRCITFGSGTRLTVV.